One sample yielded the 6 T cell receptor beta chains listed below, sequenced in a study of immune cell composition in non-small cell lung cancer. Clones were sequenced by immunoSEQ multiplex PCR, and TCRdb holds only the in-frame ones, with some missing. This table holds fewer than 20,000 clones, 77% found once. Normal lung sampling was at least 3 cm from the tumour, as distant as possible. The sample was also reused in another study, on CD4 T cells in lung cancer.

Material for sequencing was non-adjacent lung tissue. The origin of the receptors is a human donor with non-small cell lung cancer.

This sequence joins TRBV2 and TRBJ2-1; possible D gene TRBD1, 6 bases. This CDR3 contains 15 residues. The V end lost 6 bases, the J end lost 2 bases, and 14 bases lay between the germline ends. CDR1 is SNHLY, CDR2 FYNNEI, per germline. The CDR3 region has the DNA TGTGCCAGCAGGCCTGTACAGGGAGCCTACAATGAGCAGTTCTTC. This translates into CASRPVQGAYNEQFF.

CDR3 in amino acids: CASVIRSRARLYTF. The CDR3 DNA follows: TGTGCCAGCGTGATTAGGTCGAGAGCGCGGCTCTACACCTTC. The J gene is TRBJ1-2, the V gene TRBV6-5; the D is unclear. There are 14 residues in the CDR3. Germline lookup yields CDR1 MNHEY and CDR2 SVGAGI. V gave up 8 bases and J gave up 10 bases, with 23 bases separating them.

CDR3 DNA sequence: TGTGCCAGCAGTTTAATACGGGGGTCCTACGAGCAGTACTTC. Translated, it gives CASSLIRGSYEQYF. J is TRBJ2-7 and V is TRBV28; D may be TRBD2 (6 bases). This CDR3 comprises 14 residues. Germline lookup yields CDR1 MDHEN and CDR2 SYDVKM. Trimming stripped 2 bases from V and 1 base from J, with 9 bases between.

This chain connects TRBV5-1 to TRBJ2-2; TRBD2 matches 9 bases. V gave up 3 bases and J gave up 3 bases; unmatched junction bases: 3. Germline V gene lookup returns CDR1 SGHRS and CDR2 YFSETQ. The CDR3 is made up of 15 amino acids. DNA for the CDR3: TGCGCCAGCAGCTGGTTAGCGGGGGACACCGGGGAGCTGTTTTTT. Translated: CASSWLAGDTGELFF.

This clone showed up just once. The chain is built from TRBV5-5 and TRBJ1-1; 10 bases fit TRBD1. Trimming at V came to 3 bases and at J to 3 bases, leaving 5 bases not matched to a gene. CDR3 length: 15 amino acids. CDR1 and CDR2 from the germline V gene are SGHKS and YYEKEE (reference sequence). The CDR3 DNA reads TGTGCCAGCAGCTGGGGGGACAGGGGATACACTGAAGCTTTCTTT. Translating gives CASSWGDRGYTEAFF.

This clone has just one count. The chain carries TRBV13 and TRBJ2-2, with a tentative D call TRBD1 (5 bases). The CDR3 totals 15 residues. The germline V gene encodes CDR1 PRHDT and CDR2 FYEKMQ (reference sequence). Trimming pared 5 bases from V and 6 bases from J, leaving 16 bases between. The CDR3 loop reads CASSAAGASAGELFF. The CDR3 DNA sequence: TGTGCCAGCAGCGCAGCTGGGGCCTCGGCCGGGGAGCTGTTTTTT.